Detailed here is one T cell receptor beta chain. As originally analysed: Using reference gene primer amplification, nucleated cell counts were estimated. TCRdb's table, derived via immunoSEQ multiplex PCR, lists solely in-frame clones and lacks some. V and J calls and clone size follow that table, whereas D and trimming were derived from the DNA. This table has about 220,000 clones, 70% to 90% appearing once. This record comes from a study of blood T cell repertoires in COVID-19. This CDR3 comprises 15 residues. Between the trimmed V and J ends, which lost 8 bases and 2 bases, there was a span of 18 bases. Germline CDR1 and CDR2: SEHNR and FQNEAQ (reference sequence).

The TCR was taken from a woman aged 65 to 85 with COVID-19, enrolled during active disease. This chain connects TRBV7-9 to TRBJ1-1, with a weak D call TRBD1 (5 bases). Sequencing was carried out using peripheral blood. Here the CDR3 DNA reads TGTGCCAGCGGACACTACGGGGGGGATAACACTGAAGCTTTCTTT. Its translation: CASGHYGGDNTEAFF.